The TCR beta chain under discussion was sequenced for a study of blood T cell repertoires in COVID-19. Germline lookup yields CDR1 SNHLY and CDR2 FYNNEI. The CDR3 is 13 amino acids. Trimming cost V 8 bases and J 7 bases; bases outside gene matches: 5. Produced via immunoSEQ multiplex PCR; TCRdb's table is partial and in-frame only. The table shows about 200,000 clones, with 65% to 90% occurring only once. This receptor was identified in a human donor in a cohort sampled during active COVID-19. The specimen sequenced was peripheral blood. The gene calls are TRBV2 and TRBJ1-4, with 9 bases aligning to TRBD1. DNA for the CDR3: TGTGCCAGCTCCGGGACAGGGATTGAAAAACTGTTTTTT. This codes for CASSGTGIEKLFF.